Presented here are 21 T cell receptor beta chains from one specimen sequenced in a study of tumor-infiltrating lymphocytes in primary liver carcinoma. Scientists recovered RNA and DNA together from approximately 20-30 mg of unsorted bulk tissue. Total RNA amounting to 450 to 550 ng was the source from which TCR beta cDNA was made with a constant-region primer. ARM-PCR, slightly modified, supplied the TCR beta libraries through three nested multiplex PCR rounds. Rounds one and two of PCR, each of 10 cycles, were primed with TRBV1-TRBV30 forward primers and a C-beta reverse primer. MiXCR, run by TCRdb on the multiplex PCR reads, gives a single entry per CDR3 protein. Among 52,000 or so distinct CDR3 sequences listed, about 78% were seen once. Sequenced input: liver tumor tissue from sampling region 5. Subset defined: tumor region T5, tumor centre. These receptors were obtained from a man in his forties with primary liver carcinoma and hepatitis B virus infection.

In the case of this clonotype: Germline is not matched at one junction end, which may reflect a read error. The gene calls are TRBV4-2 and TRBJ2-7; D assignment may be TRBD1 or TRBD2 (5 bases each). Germline CDR1 is LGHNA and CDR2 is YNFKEQ. The CDR3 length is 15 residues. Here the CDR3 reads CASSLDKGSGYEQYF. The CDR3 DNA reads as TGTGCCAGTAGCCTAGATAAGGGGAGCGGCTACGAACAGTACTTC.

As concerns this clonotype: Given a much more abundant clone one base away, this may be a read error. The CDR3 DNA reads as TGTGCCAGCAACTTAGAACCTAGCGGGAACTGGGTCGTGCAGTACTTC. It specifies CASNLEPSGNWVVQYF. The chain recombines TRBV11-2 with TRBJ2-7; 9 positions agree with TRBD2. The CDR3 runs 16 residues. CDR1 SGHAT and CDR2 FQNNGV come from the germline V gene.

Concerning this clonotype: The junction differs from germline at one of its ends, possibly a read error. The chain couples TRBV6-5 to TRBJ1-5; D gene uncertain. Germline assignment: CDR1 MNHEY and CDR2 SVGAGI. This CDR3 has 13 residues. The DNA of the CDR3 is TGTGCCTGCAGTCCGACAATAAACCAGCCCCAGCATTTT. Encoded protein: CACSPTINQPQHF.

The gene calls are TRBV29-1 and TRBJ2-7; the D call may be TRBD1 or TRBD2 (5 bases each). The ends were cut back, 4 bases at V and 2 bases at J, with 15 bases in the middle. Germline V gene lookup returns CDR1 SQVTM and CDR2 ANQGSEA. CDR3 length: 14 amino acids. The CDR3 here is CSVVWQGRPYEQYF. The CDR3 DNA reads as TGCAGCGTTGTCTGGCAGGGACGACCCTACGAGCAGTACTTC.

The chain has TRBV11-3 and TRBJ2-3, with 9 bases matching TRBD2. From germline, CDR1 is SGHNT and CDR2 YENEEA. J lost 3 bases, V lost 7 bases, and 14 bases had no gene match. The CDR3 is 17 amino acids. CDR3 sequence (DNA): TGTGCCAGCAACCTTGGGACTAGCAGGAGTCAAACAGATACGCAGTATTTT. This encodes CASNLGTSRSQTDTQYF.

In regard to this clonotype: One end of the junction varies from germline; a read error may be responsible. The chain couples TRBV11-1 to TRBJ2-3, with D hard to call. Germline lookup yields CDR1 SGHAT and CDR2 FQDESV (reference sequence). This CDR3 spans 19 amino acids. The CDR3 region is CASSSGEGSVGARTDTQYF. The DNA of the CDR3 is TGTGCCAGCAGCTCTGGTGAAGGCTCTGTTGGAGCTCGCACAGATACGCAATATTTT.

The sample holds one count of this clonotype. One end of the junction fails to match germline, which may point to a read error. J is TRBJ2-1 and V is TRBV5-1; 12 nucleotides match TRBD2. Per the germline V gene, CDR1 is SGHRS and CDR2 is YFSETQ. The CDR3 length is 19 residues. This CDR3 reads CSSSSMGLAGGNYYNEQFF. In DNA, the CDR3 is TGCTCCAGCAGCTCGATGGGTCTAGCGGGAGGGAACTATTACAATGAGCAGTTCTTC. Full variable domain (rest looked up from reference TRBV5-1 and TRBJ2-1): KAGVTQTPRYLIKTRGQQVTLSCSPISGHRSVSWYQQTPGQGLQFLFEYFSETQRNKGNFPGRFSGRQFSNSRSEMNVSTLELGDSALYLCSSSSMGLAGGNYYNEQFFGPGTRLTVL.

The V call is TRBV5-1, the J call TRBJ2-1; weak D call: TRBD2 (7 bases). V was pared by 6 bases and J by 4 bases, with 17 bases between. Germline CDR1 is SGHRS and CDR2 is YFSETQ. CDR3 length equals 15 residues. This CDR3 is CASMTGGAAYNEQFF. CDR3 in DNA: TGCGCCAGCATGACGGGGGGCGCCGCATACAATGAGCAGTTCTTC.

A word on this clonotype: One end of the junction fails to match germline, which may point to a read error. The V and J genes are TRBV6-2 or TRBV6-3 and TRBJ2-7; D unclear. The germline V gene has CDR1 MNHEY and CDR2 SVGEGT. CDR3 size: 16 residues. The CDR3 protein is CAISYSLQSNSYKQYF. The CDR3 DNA is TGTGCCATCAGTTACTCGTTACAGTCAAACTCCTACAAGCAGTACTTC.

As to this clonotype: The germline gene is not matched at one end of the junction; a read error may be the cause. This sequence joins TRBV4-2 and TRBJ2-2, with D tentatively TRBD2 (6 bases). Germline values: CDR1 LGHNA, CDR2 YNFKEQ. The CDR3 runs 14 residues. The CDR3 protein is CTSSQDQIGGELFF. The CDR3 nucleotides are TGTACCAGCAGCCAAGATCAAATTGGCGGGGAGCTGTTCTTT.

This clonotype was seen at least ten times. The chain joins TRBV12-3 or TRBV12-4 to TRBJ2-1; tentative D call: TRBD1 (8 bases). The CDR3 sequence is 16 residues long. V was cut by 10 bases and J by 7 bases, with 26 bases left in between. As DNA, the CDR3 is TGTGCCACCAGACAGGGGTGGGCGGGAGATTCTAATGAGCAGTTCTTC. It specifies CATRQGWAGDSNEQFF.

This clonotype turned up a few times. A junction boundary mismatches the germline segment, possibly from a read error. The genes are TRBV6-5 and TRBJ2-2; TRBD1 might be the D (6 bases). CDR3 length equals 16 residues. CDR1 is MNHEY and CDR2 is SVGAGI in the germline V gene. This CDR3 reads CASGYRTVSNTGEPFF. The CDR3 coding sequence is TGTGCCAGCGGTTATCGGACAGTTTCTAACACCGGGGAGCCGTTTTTT.

Regarding this clonotype: The final CDR3 position lacks the conserved phenylalanine or tryptophan, pointing to a likely read error. The rearrangement uses TRBV11-2 and TRBJ2-4, with D uncertain. The length of the CDR3 is 15 residues. CDR1 SGHAT and CDR2 FQNNGV come from the germline V gene. The CDR3 sequence is CASTTSAIAKNIQYL. DNA for the CDR3: TGTGCCAGCACCACTTCGGCAATAGCCAAAAACATCCAGTACTTA.

On this clonotype itself: The junction shows a germline mismatch at one end, possibly a read error. The rearrangement links TRBV30 to TRBJ1-2; D gene uncertain. Germline CDR1 and CDR2: GTSNPN and SVGIG (reference sequence). The CDR3 spans 14 residues. In nucleotides, the CDR3 is TGTGCTTGGACCCAGAGAAGCAAAGACTATGGCTACACCTTC. It encodes CAWTQRSKDYGYTF.

Worth noting for this clonotype: The germline gene is not matched at one end of the junction; a read error may be the cause. V gene TRBV11-3 combines with J gene TRBJ1-1; D may be TRBD1 (5 bases). The germline CDR1 and CDR2 sequences are SGHNT and YENEEA. The CDR3 contains 13 residues. Here the CDR3 reads CDSSTGLNTETFF. The CDR3 DNA follows: TGTGACAGCAGCACAGGTTTGAACACTGAGACTTTCTTT.

Regarding this clonotype: One end of the junction varies from germline; a read error may be responsible. The chain carries TRBV5-1 and TRBJ2-1; 12 bases are shared with TRBD2. The CDR3 totals 15 residues. Germline CDR1 SGHRS, CDR2 YFSETQ. CDR3 nucleotide sequence: TGCCCCAGCAGCACCCTAGCGGGAGGGCCCAATGAGCAGTTCTTC. Its protein is CPSSTLAGGPNEQFF.

As concerns this clonotype: One end of the junction varies from germline; a read error may be responsible. The chain has TRBV11-2 and TRBJ2-3; no clear D. This CDR3 has 14 amino acids. Per germline, CDR1 SGHAT and CDR2 FQNNGV. The CDR3 loop is CASNLYILLDTQYF. The CDR3 coding sequence is TGTGCCAGCAACTTATATATCCTGTTGGATACGCAGTATTTT.

On this clonotype: The junction and the germline gene differ at one end; a read error may be behind it. The J gene is TRBJ2-7, the V gene TRBV4-2; possible D gene TRBD1, 6 bases. The length of the CDR3 is 15 residues. Germline CDR1 is LGHNA and CDR2 is YNFKEQ. CDR3 loop: CASSQDSERDNERYF. The CDR3 DNA follows: TGTGCCAGCAGCCAAGATAGCGAGAGGGACAACGAGCGGTACTTC.

As for this clonotype: At one end, the junction sequence differs from germline, possibly due to a read error. This sequence joins TRBV10-2 and TRBJ2-3, with 9 bases fitting TRBD2. The CDR3 contains 17 residues. CDR1 WSHSY and CDR2 SAAADI come from the germline V gene. In nucleotides, the CDR3 is TGCGCCAGGAGTGAGTCACAGGGACTAGCTAGCACAGATACACAGTATTTT. It is translated as CARSESQGLASTDTQYF.

In this sample, this clonotype turned up many times. This chain uses TRBV28 with TRBJ1-4, with D possibly TRBD1 on 5 matching bases. The CDR3 has 15 amino acids. Trimming removed 7 bases from V and 5 bases from J, with 17 bases in between. The V gene's germline CDR1 is MDHEN and CDR2 SYDVKM. The CDR3 sequence is CASTPPGTLNEKLFF. CDR3 in DNA: TGTGCCAGCACCCCCCCCGGGACCCTCAATGAAAAACTGTTTTTT. Combining the CDR3 with reference TRBV28 and TRBJ1-4 gives the whole variable domain DVKVTQSSRYLVKRTGEKVFLECVQDMDHENMFWYRQDPGLGLRLIYFSYDVKMKEKGDIPEGYSVSREKKERFSLILESASTNQTSMYLCASTPPGTLNEKLFFGSGTQLSVL.

This chain connects TRBV11-2 to TRBJ2-1; tentatively, D is TRBD1 or TRBD2 (5 bases each). The germline V gene has CDR1 SGHAT and CDR2 FQNNGV. The CDR3 contains 14 residues. The CDR3 sequence: CVSSLGVVSYEQFF. CDR3 DNA sequence: TGTGTCAGTAGCCTGGGGGTAGTGAGCTATGAGCAGTTCTTC.